The sequence of this TCR beta chain was determined in a study of T cells in Graves' hyperthyroidism and ophthalmopathy (dated by TCRdb to 2018 to 2020). At the level of the whole study: Peripheral blood samples were taken at the time of initial diagnosis, prior to any treatment. A discovery cohort of around 100 patients, roughly 45 with Graves' ophthalmopathy and more than 55 with stable Graves' hyperthyroidism, was used to find distinguishing TCR V-J signatures. Whether ophthalmopathy could be predicted prospectively was tested in an independent validation cohort made up of approximately 19 hyperthyroidism patients plus 17 patients who later progressed to ophthalmopathy. The 100 or so discovery patients were randomly divided into training and test sets at a 7:3 ratio. In roughly six Graves' hyperthyroidism patients, the study also compared T-cell repertoires from thyroid tissue with T-cell repertoires from blood. After blood sampling, hyperthyroidism patients were treated with methimazole at a starting dose of 30 mg daily, and ophthalmopathy patients were treated with high-dose intravenous methylprednisolone. The paper reports TCR Vbeta CDR3 sequencing of 130 to 150 peripheral blood samples: around 45 ophthalmopathy, under 80 hyperthyroidism and around 17 progressor patients.

Ophthalmopathy patients had moderately to severely active disease, with a Clinical Activity Score of 3 or more, a NOSPECS grade of 4 or more, and a disease duration of less than 3 months. The study excluded patients with uncontrolled infections, other autoimmune diseases, pregnancy or lactation. Diagnoses relied on clinical symptoms, serum thyroxine and TRAb, thyroid ultrasound and orbital computed tomography. PBMCs were separated from approximately 10 ml of fresh peripheral blood using Ficoll-Paque density gradient centrifugation. Total RNA was extracted using Trizol reagent, and RNA quality was assessed on an Agilent 2100 Bioanalyzer. TCR beta CDR3 regions were amplified from RNA transcripts. A first-round RT-PCR of the TCR CDR3 used the HTBI primer set with the Qiagen OneStep RT-PCR kit. The libraries were constructed in a second round of multiplex PCR and then size-selected and purified. Sequencing of the libraries was done on an Illumina HiSeq2000 using paired-end 100 bp reads. For the original study's pipeline: SOAPnuke was used to process the raw data, with reads discarded if the reads contained adapters or uncalled bases, had a mean Phred below 15, or lacked an exact constant-primer or identifier match. High-quality paired reads were merged with COPE v1.2.5, and unique nucleotide sequences were defined as clonotypes. MiTCR v1.1 was used to align the clonotypes against IMGT TRBV, TRBD and TRBJ reference segments. The analysis included only V-J combinations with a frequency above 0.0001, which together covered around 99% of the repertoires. A TCS score was defined as the ratio of F50 (clonal expansion) to E x V (chaos), with BLOSUM62-based TCRdist applied between CDR3 peptides within each V-J. Welch's t-statistics and random forest reduced fewer than 600 V-J features to 10 to 15, which were used in a naive Bayes classifier (R e1071). TCRdb reprocessed the public reads (quality trimming at Q25 with fastp, clone calling with MiXCR) and kept in-frame beta chains. Here each entry gathers all rows of one CDR3 protein and keeps the most common genes and DNA. These V and J calls derive from TCRdb rather than the authors' analysis. The sample data list about 250,000 distinct CDR3 sequences, and roughly 22% of these were observed just once. Around 65% of the sample comes from the top ten.

Including the terminal cysteine and phenylalanine, the CDR3 comprises 16 residues. Just the 48-base CDR3 DNA is kept, in frame starting at base 1. Looking up the germline V gene yields CDR1 MDHEN and CDR2 SYDVKM. Here V drops 7 bases and J drops 5 bases, and the junction holds 14 bases not matched to any gene. General conclusions and limits of the study: No statistical method was used to fix the sample size in advance, and group allocation was not hidden from the investigators. Blood samples also contained most of the expanded thyroid clonotypes (frequency above 0.001), which suggests that blood repertoires may reflect thyroid immune responses. During validation, the model predicted progression to ophthalmopathy a median of about 6.5 months ahead of onset, with around 70% sensitivity and roughly 72% specificity. In cross-validation, a model built on a 13 V-J signature told ophthalmopathy apart from stable hyperthyroidism with under 90% sensitivity and around 83% specificity, and in testing the same model reached 80%/75%.

This clonotype was counted only a few times. The antigen it recognizes is unknown. Nothing much larger sits one base from this clone, and base qualities are not available. The chain uses TRBV28 and TRBJ2-7; 10 of the junction bases match TRBD2. The receptor was isolated from a young man with Graves' ophthalmopathy. Sequenced input: blood. Here is the DNA: TGTGCCAGCACCAACTGGGCTAGCGGGAGTAACAACGAGCAGTACTTC. It translates to CASTNWASGSNNEQYF.